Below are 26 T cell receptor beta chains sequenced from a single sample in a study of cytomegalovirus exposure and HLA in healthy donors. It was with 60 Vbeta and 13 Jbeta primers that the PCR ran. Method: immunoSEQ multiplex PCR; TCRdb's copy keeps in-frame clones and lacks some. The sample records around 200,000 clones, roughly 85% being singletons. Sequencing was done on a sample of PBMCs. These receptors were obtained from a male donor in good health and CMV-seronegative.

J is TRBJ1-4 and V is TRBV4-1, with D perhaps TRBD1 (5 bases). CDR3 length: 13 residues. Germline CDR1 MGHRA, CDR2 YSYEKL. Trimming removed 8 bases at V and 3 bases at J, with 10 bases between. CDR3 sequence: CASRRGSNEKLFF. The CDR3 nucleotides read TGCGCCAGCCGAAGGGGATCTAATGAAAAACTGTTTTTT.

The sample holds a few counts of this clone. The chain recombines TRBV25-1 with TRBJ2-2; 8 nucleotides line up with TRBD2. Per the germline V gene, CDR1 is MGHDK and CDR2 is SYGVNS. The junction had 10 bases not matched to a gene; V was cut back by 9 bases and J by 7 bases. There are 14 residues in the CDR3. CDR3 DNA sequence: TGTGCCAGTAGGGCGGGAGGATCGGTCGGGGAGCTGTTTTTT. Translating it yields CASRAGGSVGELFF.

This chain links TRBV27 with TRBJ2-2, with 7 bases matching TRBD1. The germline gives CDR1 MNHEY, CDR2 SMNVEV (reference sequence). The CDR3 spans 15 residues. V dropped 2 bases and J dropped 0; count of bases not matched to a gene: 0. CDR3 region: CASSLGTANTGELFF. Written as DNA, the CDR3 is TGTGCCAGCAGTTTAGGGACAGCGAACACCGGGGAGCTGTTTTTT.

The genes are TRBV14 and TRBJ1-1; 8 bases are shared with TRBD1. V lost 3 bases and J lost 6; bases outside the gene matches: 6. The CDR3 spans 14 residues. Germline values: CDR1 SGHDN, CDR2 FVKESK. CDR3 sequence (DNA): TGTGCCAGCAGCCAGACGGACAGGGATCCTGAAGCTTTCTTT. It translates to CASSQTDRDPEAFF. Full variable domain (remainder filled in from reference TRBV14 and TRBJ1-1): EAGVTQFPSHSVIEKGQTVTLRCDPISGHDNLYWYRRVMGKEIKFLLHFVKESKQDESGMPNNRFLAERTGGTYSTLKVQPAELEDSGVYFCASSQTDRDPEAFFGQGTRLTVV.

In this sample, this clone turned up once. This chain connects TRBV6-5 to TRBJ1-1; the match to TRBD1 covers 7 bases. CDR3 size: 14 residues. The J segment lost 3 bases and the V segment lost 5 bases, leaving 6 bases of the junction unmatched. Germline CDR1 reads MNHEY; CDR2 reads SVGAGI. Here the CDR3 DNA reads TGTGCCAGCAGTACACAGGGGCCCCACACTGAAGCTTTCTTT. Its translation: CASSTQGPHTEAFF.

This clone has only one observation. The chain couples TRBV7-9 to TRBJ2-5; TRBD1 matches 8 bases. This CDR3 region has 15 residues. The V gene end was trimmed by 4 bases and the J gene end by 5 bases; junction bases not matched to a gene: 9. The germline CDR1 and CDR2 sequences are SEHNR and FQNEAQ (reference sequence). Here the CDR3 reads CASSSGQGLWETQYF. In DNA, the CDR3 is TGTGCCAGCAGCTCAGGACAGGGCCTTTGGGAGACCCAGTACTTC.

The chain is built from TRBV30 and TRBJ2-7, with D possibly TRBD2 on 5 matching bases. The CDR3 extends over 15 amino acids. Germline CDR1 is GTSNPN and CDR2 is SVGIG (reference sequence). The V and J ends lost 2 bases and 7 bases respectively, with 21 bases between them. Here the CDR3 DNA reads TGTGCCTGGAGTCTGACTATTGGGTTCCGGGTTGAGCAGTACTTC. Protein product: CAWSLTIGFRVEQYF.

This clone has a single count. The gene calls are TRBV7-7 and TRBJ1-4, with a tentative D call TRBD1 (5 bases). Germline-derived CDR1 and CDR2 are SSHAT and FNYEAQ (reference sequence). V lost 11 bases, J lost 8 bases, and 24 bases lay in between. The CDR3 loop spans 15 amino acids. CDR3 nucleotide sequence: TGTGCCTCTTCGGAGGGACCGACCAGAGGGGAAAAACTGTTTTTT. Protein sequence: CASSEGPTRGEKLFF. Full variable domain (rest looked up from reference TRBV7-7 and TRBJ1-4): GAGVSQSPRYKVTKRGQDVTLRCDPISSHATLYWYQQALGQGPEFLTYFNYEAQPDKSGLPSDRFSAERPEGSISTLTIQRTEQRDSAMYRCASSEGPTRGEKLFFGSGTQLSVL.

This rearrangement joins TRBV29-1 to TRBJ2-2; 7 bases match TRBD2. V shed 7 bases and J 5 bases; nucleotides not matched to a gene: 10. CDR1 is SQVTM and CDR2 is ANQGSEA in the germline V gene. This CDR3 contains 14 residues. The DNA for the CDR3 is TGCAGCGGTGGGGGGGGATCGGGGACCGGGGAGCTGTTTTTT. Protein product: CSGGGGSGTGELFF.

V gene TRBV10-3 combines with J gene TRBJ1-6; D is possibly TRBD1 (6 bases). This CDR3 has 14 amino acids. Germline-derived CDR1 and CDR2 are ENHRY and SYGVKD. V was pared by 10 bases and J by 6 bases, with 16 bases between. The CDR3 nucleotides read TGTGCCACGACAACAGGGTTAGCTAATTCACCCCTCCACTTT. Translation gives CATTTGLANSPLHF.

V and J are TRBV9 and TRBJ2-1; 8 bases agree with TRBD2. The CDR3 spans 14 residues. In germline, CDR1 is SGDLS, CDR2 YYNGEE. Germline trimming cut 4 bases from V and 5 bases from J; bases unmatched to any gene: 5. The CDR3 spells CASSQSGSNNEQFF. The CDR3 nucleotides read TGTGCCAGCAGCCAGAGCGGGAGTAACAATGAGCAGTTCTTC.

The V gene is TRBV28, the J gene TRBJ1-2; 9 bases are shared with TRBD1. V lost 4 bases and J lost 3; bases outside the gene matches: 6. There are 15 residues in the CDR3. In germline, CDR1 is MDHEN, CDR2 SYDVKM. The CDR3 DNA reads TGTGCCAGCAGTTCCCCGGGACAGGGAGACTATGGCTACACCTTC. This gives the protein CASSSPGQGDYGYTF.

The CDR3 sequence: CASSQKKLEGLSNYGYTF. The CDR3 DNA reads TGTGCCAGCAGCCAAAAAAAATTAGAGGGACTCTCTAACTATGGCTACACCTTC. This chain links TRBV4-2 with TRBJ1-2, with D maybe TRBD1 (5 bases). V was trimmed by 2 bases and J by 0 bases, leaving 19 bases between them. The V gene's germline CDR1 is LGHNA and CDR2 YNFKEQ. This CDR3 spans 18 amino acids.

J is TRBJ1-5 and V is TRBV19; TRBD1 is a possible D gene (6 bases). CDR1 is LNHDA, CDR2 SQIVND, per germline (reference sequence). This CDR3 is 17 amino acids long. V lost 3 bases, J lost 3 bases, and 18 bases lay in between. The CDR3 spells CASSIRGEVGANQPQHF. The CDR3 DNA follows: TGTGCCAGTAGTATCAGAGGGGAAGTGGGGGCCAATCAGCCCCAGCATTTT.

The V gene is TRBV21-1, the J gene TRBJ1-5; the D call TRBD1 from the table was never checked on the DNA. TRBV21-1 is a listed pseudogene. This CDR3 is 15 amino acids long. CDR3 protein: CASSRDRVGGQPQHF. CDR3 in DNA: TGTGCCAGCAGCAGGGACAGGGTGGGGGGTCAGCCCCAGCATTTT.

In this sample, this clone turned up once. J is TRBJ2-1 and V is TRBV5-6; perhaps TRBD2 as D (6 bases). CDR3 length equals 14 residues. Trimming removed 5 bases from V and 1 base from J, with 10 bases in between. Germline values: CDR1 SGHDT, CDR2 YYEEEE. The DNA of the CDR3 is TGTGCCAGCAGGGGGAGGTGGTCCTACAATGAGCAGTTCTTC. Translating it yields CASRGRWSYNEQFF.

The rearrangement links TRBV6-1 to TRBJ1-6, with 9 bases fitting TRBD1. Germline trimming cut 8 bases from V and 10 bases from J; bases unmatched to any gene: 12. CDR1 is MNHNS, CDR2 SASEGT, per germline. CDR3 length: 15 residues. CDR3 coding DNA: TGTGCCAGCGATCCCCTTGACAGGGGGGGATCACCCCTCCACTTT. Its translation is CASDPLDRGGSPLHF.

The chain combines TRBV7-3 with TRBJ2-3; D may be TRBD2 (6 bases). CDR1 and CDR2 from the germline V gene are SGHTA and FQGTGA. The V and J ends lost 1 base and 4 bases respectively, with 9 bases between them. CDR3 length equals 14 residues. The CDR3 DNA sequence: TGTGCCAGCAGCTTAAGGGCGGGACCAGATACGCAGTATTTT. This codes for CASSLRAGPDTQYF.

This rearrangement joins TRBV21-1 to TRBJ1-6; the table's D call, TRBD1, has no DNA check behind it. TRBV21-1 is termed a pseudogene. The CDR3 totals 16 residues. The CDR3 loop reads CASTNRGGSFESPLHF. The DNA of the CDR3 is TGTGCCAGCACCAACCGAGGGGGTTCCTTCGAGTCACCCCTCCACTTT.

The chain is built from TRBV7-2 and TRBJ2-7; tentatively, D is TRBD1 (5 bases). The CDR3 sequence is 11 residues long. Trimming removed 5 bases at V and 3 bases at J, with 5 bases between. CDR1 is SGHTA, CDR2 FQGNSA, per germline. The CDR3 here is CASSTGYEQYF. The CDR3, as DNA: TGTGCCAGCAGCACAGGCTACGAGCAGTACTTC. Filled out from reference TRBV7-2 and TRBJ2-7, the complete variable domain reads GAGVSQSPSNKVTEKGKDVELRCDPISGHTALYWYRQSLGQGLEFLIYFQGNSAPDKSGLPSDRFSAERTGGSVSTLTIQRTQQEDSAVYLCASSTGYEQYFGPGTRLTVT.

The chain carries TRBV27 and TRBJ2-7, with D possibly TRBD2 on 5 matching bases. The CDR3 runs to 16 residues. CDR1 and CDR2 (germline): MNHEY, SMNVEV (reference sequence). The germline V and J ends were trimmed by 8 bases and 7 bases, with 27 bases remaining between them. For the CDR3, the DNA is TGTGCCAGCTCCGGTAAGTTCGACGGCCTCCCGGGAGAGCAGTACTTC. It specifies CASSGKFDGLPGEQYF.

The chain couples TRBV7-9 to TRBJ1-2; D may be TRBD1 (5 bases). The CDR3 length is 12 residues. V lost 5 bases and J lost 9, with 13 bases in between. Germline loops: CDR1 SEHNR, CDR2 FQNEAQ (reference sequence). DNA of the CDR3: TGTGCCAGCAGCCTCAATCAGGGCCGCTACACCTTC. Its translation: CASSLNQGRYTF.

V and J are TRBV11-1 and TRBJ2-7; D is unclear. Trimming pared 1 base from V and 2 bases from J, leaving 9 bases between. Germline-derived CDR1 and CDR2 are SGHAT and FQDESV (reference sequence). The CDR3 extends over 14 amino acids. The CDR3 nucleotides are TGTGCCAGCAGCTTAGTGGGCAGCCCCTACGAGCAGTACTTC. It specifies CASSLVGSPYEQYF.

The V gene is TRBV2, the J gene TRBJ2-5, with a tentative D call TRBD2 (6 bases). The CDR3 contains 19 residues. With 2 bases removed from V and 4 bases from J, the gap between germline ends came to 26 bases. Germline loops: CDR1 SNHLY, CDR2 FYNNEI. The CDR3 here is CASSEFYPKPGGSIETQYF. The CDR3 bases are TGTGCCAGCAGTGAATTCTATCCTAAACCCGGGGGAAGCATAGAGACCCAGTACTTC.

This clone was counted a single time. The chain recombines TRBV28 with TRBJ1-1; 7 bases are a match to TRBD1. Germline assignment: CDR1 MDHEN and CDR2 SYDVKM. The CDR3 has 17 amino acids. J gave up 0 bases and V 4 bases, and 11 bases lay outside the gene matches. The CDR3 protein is CASSYLKTGLMNTEAFF. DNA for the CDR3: TGTGCCAGCAGTTACCTTAAGACAGGGCTTATGAACACTGAAGCTTTCTTT.

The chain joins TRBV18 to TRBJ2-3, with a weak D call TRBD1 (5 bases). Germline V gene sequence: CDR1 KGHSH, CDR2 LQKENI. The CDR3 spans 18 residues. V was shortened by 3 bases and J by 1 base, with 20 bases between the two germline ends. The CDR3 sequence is CASSPLDSLVSRTDTQYF. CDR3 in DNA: TGTGCCAGCTCACCCCTCGACAGCTTAGTTTCTCGCACAGATACGCAGTATTTT.